This T cell receptor delta chain was obtained from a study of γδ T cells in repeated Plasmodium falciparum infection. Across the whole study: Donors were malaria-exposed Malian children or age- and gender-matched Australian children. Over roughly 600 days, donors received four mosquito-bite P. falciparum NF54 infections.

CDR1 and CDR2 from the germline V gene are GEAIGNYY and EKD. The CDR3 length is 18 residues. Vgamma9/Vdelta2+ and Vdelta2-negative gammadelta T cells were flow-sorted from PBMC for bulk sequencing. Study-wide results and caveats: Compared with Australian children, Malian Vdelta2-negative repertoires seemed more clonal, less diverse, less shared.

The table lists this clone with a few counts. Antigen: not known. The protein TCRdb lists belongs to a much larger clone and differs from this DNA's translation at residue 4, which points to a read error; the protein shown is made from the DNA. TRG and TRD sequences were obtained from every sorted gammadelta sample. TCRdb fed the multiplex PCR reads to CATT. The sample carries tens of thousands of delta-chain clones, more than 0.85% recorded once. The sequence derives from a pool of human donors (malaria-infected and uninfected, not separated). Sequencing was performed on gamma-delta T cells from blood. The chain employs TRDV2 and TRDJ1, with 8 positions matching TRDD2. No J gene was available from TCRdb, and it was assigned here by a germline match of the DNA. CDR3 in DNA: TGTGCCTGTGGCACCCTACTTCCTACGGACGGAGACACCGATAAACTCATCTTT. The encoded protein is CACGTLLPTDGDTDKLIF.